This record looks at one T cell receptor beta chain sequence and its context. This record belongs to a study of control samples from healthy donors and cancer patients. The ends were cut back, 7 bases at V and 0 bases at J, with 9 bases in the middle. Germline V CDR1 and CDR2: ENHRY, SYGVKD. The CDR3 runs to 13 residues. Produced via immunoSEQ multiplex PCR; TCRdb's table is partial and in-frame only. The data contain 90,000 to 100,000 clones, roughly three quarters of them singletons. Material: blood. The genes are TRBV10-3 and TRBJ2-5; D possibly uses TRBD1 or TRBD2 (5 bases each). This clonotype was obtained from a woman aged 30 to 39 in good health. The CDR3 reads CAIKGSNQETQYF. In DNA, the CDR3 is TGTGCCATCAAGGGGAGCAACCAAGAGACCCAGTACTTC.